Listed below are T cell receptor beta chains from one sample, sequenced in a study of blood T cell repertoires in COVID-19. Repertoires were generated with immunoSEQ multiplex PCR, while TCRdb's copy carries only in-frame clones and drops some. The sample comprises 90,000 to 140,000 clones, over 75% of which are singletons, and 4.1% rests with the top ten. The source material was peripheral blood. These receptors were collected from a man aged 50 to 59 with acute or convalescent COVID-19. CDR3s leave out the opening cysteine and the closing phenylalanine or tryptophan.

V gene	J gene	CDR3 protein
TRBV7-6	TRBJ2-5	ASSWWDIRSGETQY
TRBV9	TRBJ2-7	ASSVGPQGSYEQY
TRBV24-1	TRBJ2-3	ATSGGTDTQY
TRBV10-3	TRBJ1-2	AIRLTDYGYT
TRBV5-6	TRBJ2-7	ASSLAGTGSYEQY
TRBV7-4	TRBJ2-5	ASSFGTSGGVYQETQY
TRBV24-1	TRBJ2-2	ATSLTGRSRTGELF
TRBV28	TRBJ1-6	ASITGGPPADNSPLH
TRBV11-2	TRBJ2-1	ASSIRESEQF
TRBV21-1	TRBJ2-7	ARIPTTGMFPYEQY
TRBV10-3	TRBJ2-6	AITSSGANVLT
TRBV21-1	TRBJ1-1	ASTPAQENTEAF
TRBV28	TRBJ2-7	ASSSLAGTSNYEQY
TRBV25-1	TRBJ1-2	ASSDTWIGLYGYT
TRBV3-1/TRBV3-2	TRBJ1-3	ASSQGGVRSTGNTIY
TRBV28	TRBJ2-1	ASSRLAGGFNEQF
TRBV18	TRBJ1-2	ASSPAIDRDYGYT
TRBV7-9	TRBJ2-3	ASSFGIAGGTDTQY
TRBV7-9	TRBJ1-3	ASSLLAGNTIY
TRBV30	TRBJ1-5	AWSKEEDGQPQH
TRBV5-6	TRBJ1-2	ASSPSFWAPNYGYT
TRBV28	TRBJ1-6	ASSPGGSNNSPLH
TRBV30	TRBJ1-5	AWSRGRNQPQH
TRBV14	TRBJ1-1	ASSLWTGANTEAF
TRBV21-1	TRBJ2-3	ASKAGGGTDTQY
TRBV7-2	TRBJ1-5	ASSLRQNQPQH
TRBV5-1	TRBJ2-7	ASSLAGGGAHEQY
TRBV2	TRBJ1-1	ASSDPGILNTEAF
TRBV2	TRBJ2-1	ASRERQKSYNEQF
TRBV6-5	TRBJ2-2	ASSWPTGVAGGELF
TRBV2	TRBJ1-5	ASSYTKQPQH
TRBV23-1	TRBJ1-2	ASSQGPRDYGYT
TRBV29-1	TRBJ2-5	SVERRVGETQY
TRBV27	TRBJ2-3	ASSLLQGGTDTQY
TRBV19	TRBJ1-1	ASRRDRLNTEAF
TRBV4-1	TRBJ2-3	ASRSSGRTDTQY
TRBV11-3	TRBJ2-5	ASSPDGTGGVETQY